This passage covers 13 T cell receptor beta chains from one sample sequenced in a study of blood T cell repertoires in COVID-19. Method: immunoSEQ multiplex PCR; TCRdb's copy keeps in-frame clones and lacks some. The sample carries approximately 210,000 clones, roughly 80% recorded once. What was sequenced was peripheral blood. These receptor sequences come from a woman older than 75 with COVID-19, enrolled during active disease.

The CDR3 loop reads CASSSLDRGGSPLHF. CDR3 nucleotides: TGTGCCAGCAGTTCCTTGGACAGGGGAGGATCACCCCTCCACTTT. V gene TRBV6-5 combines with J gene TRBJ1-6, with TRBD1 identical over 9 bases. CDR1 and CDR2 (germline): MNHEY, SVGAGI. V was clipped by 4 bases and J by 10 bases; unmatched bases: 8. The length of the CDR3 is 15 residues.

This clone was found a few times. At the DNA level, this CDR3 is encoded by other sequences in the same sample as well. The V gene is TRBV7-9, the J gene TRBJ1-6, with a possible D match to TRBD1 (5 bases). Deletions cut 1 base from V and 7 bases from J, with 5 bases between. Germline CDR1 reads SEHNR; CDR2 reads FQNEAQ (reference sequence). The CDR3 is made up of 13 amino acids. The CDR3 sequence is CASSLEGNSPLHF. For the CDR3, the DNA is TGTGCCAGCAGCTTAGAGGGGAATTCACCCCTCCACTTT.

V is TRBV3-1 (or the pseudogene TRBV3-2) and J is TRBJ1-1; D is uncertain. This CDR3 has 14 amino acids. Germline CDR1 LGHDT, CDR2 YNNKEL (reference sequence). V was trimmed by 0 bases and J by 3 bases, leaving 8 bases between them. CDR3 region: CASSQDGPHTEAFF. DNA of the CDR3: TGTGCCAGCAGCCAAGATGGGCCTCACACTGAAGCTTTCTTT.

The CDR3 region is CASSQDGDKVSYRRGLAKNIQYF. CDR3 DNA sequence: TGTGCCAGCAGCCAAGATGGGGACAAAGTTAGTTACCGCCGAGGGCTAGCCAAAAACATTCAGTACTTC. The chain has TRBV4-2 and TRBJ2-4; D may be TRBD1 (6 bases). Deletions cut 0 bases from V and 0 bases from J, with 30 bases between. From germline, CDR1 is LGHNA and CDR2 YNFKEQ. The CDR3 contains 23 residues.

V and J are TRBV3-1 (or the pseudogene TRBV3-2) and TRBJ1-6; D may be TRBD1 (5 bases). Trimming removed 1 base at V and 8 bases at J, with 12 bases between. The germline V gene encodes CDR1 LGHDT and CDR2 YNNKEL (reference sequence). This CDR3 spans 15 amino acids. CDR3 loop: CASSQAGVADSPLHF. CDR3 coding DNA: TGTGCCAGCAGCCAAGCGGGGGTGGCGGATTCACCCCTCCACTTT.

The rearrangement links TRBV30 to TRBJ2-6; 8 nucleotides match TRBD1. The germline V gene encodes CDR1 GTSNPN and CDR2 SVGIG (reference sequence). V lost 7 bases and J lost 0; bases outside the gene matches: 11. This CDR3 is 17 amino acids long. CDR3 nucleotides: TGTGCCTTCCGGACAGGGCGGAGTAACTCTGGGGCCAACGTCCTGACTTTC. This sequence encodes CAFRTGRSNSGANVLTF.

The chain carries TRBV3-1 (or the pseudogene TRBV3-2) and TRBJ2-3, with 10 bases lining up with TRBD2. This CDR3 has 16 residues. V was pared by 1 base and J by 4 bases, with 5 bases of the junction left unmatched. The germline V gene has CDR1 LGHDT and CDR2 YNNKEL (reference sequence). The CDR3 DNA reads TGTGCCAGCAGCCAAGGGAGCGGGGGGGCGGCAGATACGCAGTATTTT. It specifies CASSQGSGGAADTQYF.

The J gene is TRBJ1-5, the V gene TRBV19, with D perhaps TRBD1 (5 bases). CDR1 and CDR2 (germline): LNHDA, SQIVND (reference sequence). Trimming removed 5 bases at V and 9 bases at J, with 11 bases between. The length of the CDR3 is 12 residues. The CDR3 sequence is CASSGGSGPQHF. The CDR3 nucleotides read TGTGCCAGTAGTGGGGGGAGCGGGCCCCAGCATTTT. Variable domain in full (rest from reference TRBV19 and TRBJ1-5): DGGITQSPKYLFRKEGQNVTLSCEQNLNHDAMYWYRQDPGQGLRLIYYSQIVNDFQKGDIAEGYSVSREKKESFPLTVTSAQKNPTAFYLCASSGGSGPQHFGDGTRLSIL.

This clone was detected a few times. The V and J genes are TRBV12-3 or TRBV12-4 and TRBJ2-5; possibly TRBD1 for D (6 bases). The CDR3 runs 12 residues. Trimming took off 3 bases at V and 8 bases at J, with 10 bases between the two ends. CDR3 coding DNA: TGTGCCAGCAGTTTGCAGGGGAACACCCAGTACTTC. It encodes CASSLQGNTQYF.

CDR3: CASSLGTGSGYTF. The CDR3 DNA reads TGTGCCAGCAGTTTGGGGACAGGGAGTGGCTACACCTTC. The rearrangement links TRBV27 to TRBJ1-2; 9 bases match TRBD1. The junction had 3 bases not matched to a gene; V was cut back by 3 bases and J by 7 bases. The CDR3 has 13 amino acids. Per germline, CDR1 MNHEY and CDR2 SMNVEV (reference sequence).

CDR3: CASKLDRRNTIYF. The CDR3 DNA reads as TGTGCCAGCAAATTGGACAGGAGAAACACCATATATTTT. This chain joins TRBV12-3 or TRBV12-4 and TRBJ1-3, with 7 bases matching TRBD1. The CDR3 loop spans 13 amino acids. J lost 5 bases, V lost 7 bases, and 5 bases had no gene match.

V and J are TRBV19 and TRBJ2-3; D might be TRBD1 (5 bases). In germline, CDR1 is LNHDA, CDR2 SQIVND (reference sequence). This CDR3 region has 13 residues. Trimming took off 4 bases at V and 3 bases at J, with 8 bases between the two ends. This CDR3 reads CASSTPGTDTQYF. In DNA, the CDR3 is TGTGCCAGTAGTACCCCAGGGACAGATACGCAGTATTTT.

The CDR3 nucleotides read TGCGCCAGCAGCCCGGGACAGGGGGAGGGCTACACCTTC. Translation gives CASSPGQGEGYTF. The rearrangement links TRBV5-1 to TRBJ1-2; 11 bases fit TRBD1. CDR3 length: 13 amino acids. Germline CDR1 is SGHRS and CDR2 is YFSETQ. After removal of 4 bases from V and 8 bases from J, the junction contained 4 bases not matched to a gene.